In its sample, the clone carrying this TCR beta chain was seen a few times. The antigen is undetermined. The sample comes from a study of T cells in Graves' hyperthyroidism and ophthalmopathy. Study-level information: Prior to any treatment, at the point of initial diagnosis, peripheral blood was collected.

Researchers amplified the TCR beta CDR3 regions from RNA transcripts. The primer set for the first-round RT-PCR of the TCR CDR3 was HTBI. MiXCR, run by TCRdb on the multiplex PCR reads, gives a single entry per CDR3 protein. The data contain 300,000 to 400,000 distinct CDR3 sequences, about 15% of them singletons. It was considered stable Graves' hyperthyroidism when ophthalmopathy did not progress within 18 months. Diagnoses rested on clinical symptoms, serum thyroxine and TRAb, thyroid ultrasound and orbital computed tomography. Study-wide results and caveats: Blood shared most expanded thyroid clonotypes above 0.001.

Germline V lookup: CDR1 SGDLS, CDR2 YYNGEE. This CDR3 has 13 amino acids. V lost 0 bases and J 7 bases, leaving 10 bases between the germline ends. The chain couples TRBV9 to TRBJ1-2; possible D gene TRBD1, 6 bases. Specimen: blood. This sequence was found in a woman in her 30s with Graves' hyperthyroidism. The CDR3 loop reads CASSVGNRVGYTF. CDR3 nucleotide sequence: TGTGCCAGCAGCGTAGGAAACAGGGTTGGCTACACCTTC.